A selection of T cell receptor beta chains follows, all from one sample in a study of blood T cell repertoires in COVID-19. Measured with immunoSEQ multiplex PCR; TCRdb has only the in-frame clones, and not every one. The table shows 210,000 or so clones, with 65% to 85% occurring only once. The sample was peripheral blood. All receptors derive from a man in his forties or fifties with active or convalescent COVID-19. The CDR3 runs from the conserved cysteine through the conserved F or W. Fields, in order: CDR3 protein, CDR3 DNA, J gene, clone size, V gene, D gene. D genes are given only for firm matches. Clone size is given for some rows only: seen once, a few or many times, or a class if the clone is expanded.

cdr3_aa: CASGFRDRGPDYGYTF; cdr3_nt: TGTGCCAGCGGCTTCAGGGACAGGGGGCCTGACTATGGCTACACCTTC; j_call: TRBJ1-2; clone_size: NA; v_call: TRBV27; d_call: TRBD1
cdr3_aa: CASIDSYYGYTF; cdr3_nt: TGTGCCAGCATTGACAGTTACTATGGCTACACCTTC; j_call: TRBJ1-2; clone_size: NA; v_call: TRBV28; d_call: NA
cdr3_aa: CASSKRVQGSFHEQYF; cdr3_nt: TGTGCCAGCAGCAAAAGGGTACAGGGTAGCTTCCACGAGCAGTACTTC; j_call: TRBJ2-7; clone_size: many; v_call: TRBV21-1; d_call: NA
cdr3_aa: CASRGQGDSNQPQHF; cdr3_nt: TGTGCCAGCAGAGGACAGGGCGATAGCAATCAGCCCCAGCATTTT; j_call: TRBJ1-5; clone_size: few; v_call: TRBV7-9; d_call: TRBD1
cdr3_aa: CASSPGSYEQYF; cdr3_nt: TGTGCCAGCAGTCCAGGGTCCTACGAGCAGTACTTC; j_call: TRBJ2-7; clone_size: once; v_call: TRBV12-3/TRBV12-4; d_call: NA
cdr3_aa: CASSLDFGSNYGYTF; cdr3_nt: TGTGCCAGCAGCTTAGATTTTGGGAGTAACTATGGCTACACCTTC; j_call: TRBJ1-2; clone_size: NA; v_call: TRBV7-9; d_call: NA
cdr3_aa: CAIRPGQGAGEQYF; cdr3_nt: TGTGCCATCAGACCGGGACAGGGGGCGGGGGAGCAGTACTTC; j_call: TRBJ2-7; clone_size: NA; v_call: TRBV10-3; d_call: TRBD1
cdr3_aa: CASSPSGGNYEQYF; cdr3_nt: TGTGCCAGCAGCCCCTCGGGGGGGAACTACGAGCAGTACTTC; j_call: TRBJ2-7; clone_size: few; v_call: TRBV5-5; d_call: TRBD2
cdr3_aa: CAWSVLGQTPNGYTF; cdr3_nt: TGTGCCTGGAGTGTACTAGGGCAGACGCCGAATGGCTACACCTTC; j_call: TRBJ1-2; clone_size: NA; v_call: TRBV30; d_call: NA
cdr3_aa: CAISESGGANQPQHF; cdr3_nt: TGTGCCATCAGTGAGTCCGGGGGGGCCAATCAGCCCCAGCATTTT; j_call: TRBJ1-5; clone_size: NA; v_call: TRBV10-3; d_call: NA
cdr3_aa: CASSDGDPATDTQYF; cdr3_nt: TGCGCCAGCAGTGACGGAGACCCAGCAACAGATACGCAGTATTTT; j_call: TRBJ2-3; clone_size: few; v_call: TRBV10-1; d_call: NA
cdr3_aa: CASSAGQPIRYGYTF; cdr3_nt: TGTGCCAGTAGTGCGGGACAGCCTATCCGCTATGGCTACACCTTC; j_call: TRBJ1-2; clone_size: NA; v_call: TRBV19; d_call: TRBD1
cdr3_aa: CASSPSLAGYNEQFF; cdr3_nt: TGTGCCAGCAGTCCGTCGCTAGCGGGGTACAATGAGCAGTTCTTC; j_call: TRBJ2-1; clone_size: NA; v_call: TRBV28; d_call: TRBD2
cdr3_aa: CASSFGGESNYGYTF; cdr3_nt: TGTGCCAGCAGCTTCGGGGGGGAGTCTAACTATGGCTACACCTTC; j_call: TRBJ1-2; clone_size: NA; v_call: TRBV5-4; d_call: NA
cdr3_aa: CASSYSMKSNSPLHF; cdr3_nt: TGTGCCAGCAGTTACTCGATGAAGAGCAATTCACCCCTCCACTTT; j_call: TRBJ1-6; clone_size: NA; v_call: TRBV6-6; d_call: NA
cdr3_aa: CATSDLTGARETQYF; cdr3_nt: TGTGCCACCAGTGATTTGACAGGGGCACGAGAGACCCAGTACTTC; j_call: TRBJ2-5; clone_size: NA; v_call: TRBV24-1; d_call: TRBD1
cdr3_aa: CATSRDRASGTREQYF; cdr3_nt: TGTGCCACCAGCAGAGATCGGGCTAGCGGGACTCGGGAGCAGTACTTC; j_call: TRBJ2-7; clone_size: NA; v_call: TRBV15; d_call: TRBD2
cdr3_aa: CAISLRTETYGYTF; cdr3_nt: TGTGCCATCAGTCTGAGGACAGAGACCTATGGCTACACCTTC; j_call: TRBJ1-2; clone_size: NA; v_call: TRBV10-3; d_call: NA
cdr3_aa: CASIPGQGSRQPQHF; cdr3_nt: TGTGCCAGTATCCCCGGGCAGGGCTCTCGGCAGCCCCAGCATTTT; j_call: TRBJ1-5; clone_size: NA; v_call: TRBV19; d_call: NA
cdr3_aa: CASSLRGTAQGNYGYTF; cdr3_nt: TGTGCCAGCAGCTTACGAGGGACAGCTCAGGGGAACTATGGCTACACCTTC; j_call: TRBJ1-2; clone_size: NA; v_call: TRBV5-4; d_call: TRBD1
cdr3_aa: CASSRLPGQRTDTQYF; cdr3_nt: TGTGCCAGCAGCCGACTGCCGGGACAGAGAACAGATACGCAGTATTTT; j_call: TRBJ2-3; clone_size: once; v_call: TRBV9; d_call: TRBD1
cdr3_aa: CASSVDRGPGNTIYF; cdr3_nt: TGTGCCAGCAGCGTTGACAGGGGGCCTGGAAACACCATATATTTT; j_call: TRBJ1-3; clone_size: NA; v_call: TRBV27; d_call: TRBD1
cdr3_aa: CAISDSDRGRSDYGYTF; cdr3_nt: TGTGCCATCAGTGACTCTGACAGGGGGCGAAGCGACTATGGCTACACCTTC; j_call: TRBJ1-2; clone_size: few; v_call: TRBV10-3; d_call: TRBD1
cdr3_aa: CASSPQALVGTEAFF; cdr3_nt: TGTGCCAGCAGCCCGCAGGCTCTGGTAGGAACTGAAGCTTTCTTT; j_call: TRBJ1-1; clone_size: NA; v_call: TRBV7-9; d_call: NA
cdr3_aa: CASSGFPPPRDTAGGYTF; cdr3_nt: TGCGCCAGCAGCGGTTTCCCCCCGCCCCGGGACACGGCAGGAGGCTACACCTTC; j_call: TRBJ1-2; clone_size: NA; v_call: TRBV5-1; d_call: NA
cdr3_aa: CASSPLAGGHTDTQYF; cdr3_nt: TGTGCCAGCAGCCCCTTGGCGGGGGGCCACACAGATACGCAGTATTTT; j_call: TRBJ2-3; clone_size: NA; v_call: TRBV7-6; d_call: TRBD2
cdr3_aa: CASSEIRGEKLFF; cdr3_nt: TGTGCCAGCAGTGAAATCCGAGGGGAAAAACTGTTTTTT; j_call: TRBJ1-4; clone_size: NA; v_call: TRBV2; d_call: NA
cdr3_aa: CASSRQGNTEAFF; cdr3_nt: TGTGCCAGCAGCAGACAGGGGAACACTGAAGCTTTCTTT; j_call: TRBJ1-1; clone_size: NA; v_call: TRBV12-3/TRBV12-4; d_call: TRBD1
cdr3_aa: CASSPQPGNTEAFF; cdr3_nt: TGTGCCAGCTCACCCCAACCCGGGAACACTGAAGCTTTCTTT; j_call: TRBJ1-1; clone_size: few; v_call: TRBV18; d_call: NA
cdr3_aa: CASRTSGSVSDTQYF; cdr3_nt: TGTGCCAGCAGGACTAGCGGGAGCGTCTCAGATACGCAGTATTTT; j_call: TRBJ2-3; clone_size: once; v_call: TRBV6-5; d_call: TRBD2
cdr3_aa: CASSLDTGGIYGYTF; cdr3_nt: TGCGCCAGCAGCTTGGATACAGGGGGCATCTATGGCTACACCTTC; j_call: TRBJ1-2; clone_size: once; v_call: TRBV5-1; d_call: TRBD1
cdr3_aa: CASSGGNYGYTF; cdr3_nt: TGTGCCTCCTCGGGTGGAAACTATGGCTACACCTTC; j_call: TRBJ1-2; clone_size: NA; v_call: TRBV15; d_call: NA
cdr3_aa: CAGQDRNNSPLHF; cdr3_nt: TGTGCCGGCCAAGACAGGAATAATTCACCCCTCCACTTT; j_call: TRBJ1-6; clone_size: NA; v_call: TRBV28; d_call: NA
cdr3_aa: CASSRDRLNTEAFF; cdr3_nt: TGTGCCAGCAGTCGGGACAGGCTGAACACTGAAGCTTTCTTT; j_call: TRBJ1-1; clone_size: NA; v_call: TRBV7-8; d_call: TRBD1